This T cell receptor (beta chain) appears in the sequencing data of a study of memory CD4+ T cells and cytomegalovirus serostatus. Findings and caveats of the study: Suggested: most of the CMV-linked TCR signature lies in CD4+ memory cells.

CDR3 length: 15 residues. The junction had 10 bases not matched to a gene; V was cut back by 5 bases and J by 5 bases. CDR1 and CDR2 (germline): SGHRS, YFSETQ. As for this clone: Its specificity is not known.

Single viable CD3+CD4+CD8-CD45RO+ cells were sorted as the memory CD4+ T cells. Authors' processing steps: Out-of-frame sequences were removed, leaving 2 million to 2.5 million distinct TCRbeta sequences. Only in-frame clones appear in the TCRdb table, and some are missing; sequencing was by immunoSEQ multiplex PCR. V and J calls plus clone size are reproduced from that table; the DNA served to infer D and trimming. This sample has around 60,000 clones, with 75% to 90% found just once. The J gene is TRBJ2-7, the V gene TRBV5-1; TRBD1 matches 10 bases. Sequencing used memory CD4+ T cells from blood. The source is an adult in good health and CMV-seronegative. CDR3 protein: CASRLYTGTGDEQYF. The CDR3 nucleotides read TGCGCCAGCAGGCTATACACCGGGACAGGGGACGAGCAGTACTTC.